The 2 T cell receptor beta chains presented below share a single source sample, sequenced in a study of CDR3 diversity in severe acne. TCRdb recomputed calls from the PCR reads with MiXCR, one row per CDR3 protein. The repertoire holds roughly 79,000 distinct CDR3 sequences, about 53% seen once, with 9.5% to 13% in the top ten. The sample consisted of blood. Source of these receptors: a male donor with severe acne vulgaris.

This clonotype was recorded only once. The rearrangement joins TRBV29-1 to TRBJ2-7; the D is unclear. This CDR3 region has 12 residues. V lost 5 bases to trimming and J lost 5 bases, with 13 bases between them. Per germline, CDR1 SQVTM and CDR2 ANQGSEA. The CDR3 region is CSVKKGSDEQYF. CDR3 DNA: TGCAGCGTTAAAAAGGGCAGCGACGAGCAGTACTTC.

Points on this clonotype: At one end the junction does not follow the germline gene, possibly because of a read error. This chain joins TRBV11-2 and TRBJ1-1; D uncertain. Per the germline V gene, CDR1 is SGHAT and CDR2 is FQNNGV. The CDR3 contains 14 residues. In DNA, the CDR3 is TGCGCCAGCAGCCAAGTGCCTCGGGGCACTGAAGCTTTCTTT. Its translation: CASSQVPRGTEAFF.